This TCR beta chain is from a study of graft-versus-host responses after intestinal transplantation. Study context: Recipients uniformly received anti-thymocyte globulin induction, followed by tacrolimus and steroids for three to four years.

Graft tissue was processed to release intraepithelial and lamina propria lymphocytes. Trimming removed 8 bases from V and 2 bases from J; junction bases left unmatched: 4. Germline V CDR1 and CDR2: MNHEY, SVGAGI. The CDR3 runs to 14 residues. Sequenced by immunoSEQ multiplex PCR; TCRdb stores in-frame clones only, minus some. The sample contains 4,000 or so clones, 55% to 80% of which appear only once. This clone showed up just once. The chain links TRBV6-5 to TRBJ2-2, with 8 bases fitting TRBD1. This sequence was found in a human patient who received an intestinal transplant, so some T cells may come from the graft donor. The sequencing used ileum tissue, collected approximately 32 months after intestinal transplantation. DNA for the CDR3: TGTGCCAGCGGCGGGACAGGAAACACCGGGGAGCTGTTTTTT. It yields the protein CASGGTGNTGELFF.